These 23 T cell receptor beta chains originate from one sample sequenced in a study of blood T cell repertoires in COVID-19. The assay was immunoSEQ multiplex PCR, and TCRdb's table has in-frame clones only and misses some. The sample has around 97,000 clones; more than 80% are singletons. Material for sequencing was peripheral blood. These receptors were collected from a human donor in a cohort sampled during active COVID-19.

The chain employs TRBV3-1 (or the pseudogene TRBV3-2) and TRBJ2-2; 9 bases fit TRBD2. The CDR3 extends over 16 amino acids. V was clipped by 7 bases and J by 7 bases; unmatched bases: 13. Looked up from germline, CDR1 is LGHDT and CDR2 is YNNKEL (reference sequence). The CDR3 DNA reads as TGTGCCAGCACTACCCAGGCGGGGGGGCTTGGCGGGGAGCTGTTTTTT. This codes for CASTTQAGGLGGELFF.

The chain has TRBV9 and TRBJ1-5; TRBD1 aligns across 9 bases. With V trimmed by 4 bases and J by 4 bases, 3 bases remained unmatched. The CDR3 has 14 amino acids. Germline V lookup: CDR1 SGDLS, CDR2 YYNGEE. The chain's CDR3 is CASSTQGANQPQHF. In DNA, the CDR3 is TGTGCCAGCAGCACACAGGGGGCTAATCAGCCCCAGCATTTT.

The gene calls are TRBV3-1 (or the pseudogene TRBV3-2) and TRBJ1-1; TRBD1 agrees at 7 bases. The CDR3 covers 14 residues. Trimming removed 1 base from V and 7 bases from J; junction bases left unmatched: 6. Germline V gene sequence: CDR1 LGHDT, CDR2 YNNKEL (reference sequence). The CDR3 bases are TGTGCCAGCAGCCAAGCCAGGGGGGCGAATGAAGCTTTCTTT. It specifies CASSQARGANEAFF.

The chain couples TRBV6-5 to TRBJ2-2, with TRBD1 identical over 9 bases. V was pared by 8 bases and J by 4 bases, with 2 bases of the junction left unmatched. Germline CDR1 reads MNHEY; CDR2 reads SVGAGI. The CDR3 sequence is 13 residues long. CDR3 DNA: TGTGCCAGCGGACAGGGGCGCACCGGGGAGCTGTTTTTT. Protein product: CASGQGRTGELFF.

The table lists this clone with a count of one. The rearrangement joins TRBV18 to TRBJ2-7; TRBD2 aligns across 8 bases. CDR3 length: 12 amino acids. The J segment lost 5 bases and the V segment lost 3 bases, leaving 0 bases of the junction unmatched. Per the germline V gene, CDR1 is KGHSH and CDR2 is LQKENI. The CDR3 loop is CASSPGGDEQYF. In nucleotides, the CDR3 is TGTGCCAGCTCACCCGGGGGGGACGAGCAGTACTTC.

The V and J genes are TRBV15 and TRBJ2-1, with 8 nucleotides matching TRBD1. The CDR3 contains 17 residues. Trimming removed 0 bases from V and 2 bases from J; junction bases left unmatched: 6. CDR1 is LNHNV and CDR2 is YYDKDF in the germline V gene (reference sequence). CDR3 loop: CATSRDLGTGTYNEQFF. The DNA of the CDR3 is TGTGCCACCAGCAGAGATTTAGGGACAGGCACCTACAATGAGCAGTTCTTC.

This chain joins TRBV28 and TRBJ1-1; D perhaps matches TRBD1 (6 bases). This CDR3 spans 18 amino acids. Germline lookup yields CDR1 MDHEN and CDR2 SYDVKM. The V end lost 5 bases, the J end lost 0 bases, and 22 bases lay between the germline ends. The CDR3 protein is CASSISLQGLGVNTEAFF. The CDR3 nucleotides are TGTGCCAGCAGTATCTCCCTCCAGGGGCTGGGGGTGAACACTGAAGCTTTCTTT.

The chain uses TRBV23-1 and TRBJ2-5; TRBD1 matches at 7 bases. TRBV23-1 is annotated as an ORF whose role is uncertain. The CDR3 is 17 amino acids. The V and J ends lost 2 bases and 5 bases, in that order; junction bases with no gene match: 14. The CDR3 sequence: CASSQIRGQSLRETQYF. Here the CDR3 DNA reads TGCGCCAGCAGTCAAATAAGGGGGCAATCTCTGAGGGAGACCCAGTACTTC.

The rearrangement links TRBV3-1 (or the pseudogene TRBV3-2) to TRBJ2-5, with D uncertain. Trimming took 3 bases from V and 5 from J, leaving 7 bases between them. The CDR3 consists of 12 residues. The V gene's germline CDR1 is LGHDT and CDR2 YNNKEL (reference sequence). CDR3 region: CASSQAWETQYF. The CDR3 DNA reads as TGTGCCAGCAGCCAGGCTTGGGAGACCCAGTACTTC.

In DNA, the CDR3 is TGCGCCAGCAGCTTGATACAGGGGGTCGGTGGCTACACCTTC. Amino acids: CASSLIQGVGGYTF. The chain joins TRBV5-1 to TRBJ1-2, with 8 bases fitting TRBD1. The CDR3 length is 14 residues. The J segment lost 7 bases and the V segment lost 1 base, leaving 6 bases of the junction unmatched. Germline CDR1 is SGHRS and CDR2 is YFSETQ.

CDR3 DNA sequence: TGTGCCATCAGGGGGGACAGTCGGACCGGGGAGCTGTTTTTT. Translation gives CAIRGDSRTGELFF. This chain joins TRBV10-3 and TRBJ2-2, with 7 positions matching TRBD1. This CDR3 is 14 amino acids long. With V trimmed by 6 bases and J by 5 bases, 6 bases remained unmatched. Germline assignment: CDR1 ENHRY and CDR2 SYGVKD.

The chain uses TRBV5-5 and TRBJ2-1, with TRBD2 as a possible D gene (6 bases). The germline V and J ends were trimmed by 4 bases and 3 bases, with 14 bases remaining between them. The CDR3 consists of 15 residues. Germline V gene data show CDR1 as SGHKS and CDR2 as YYEKEE (reference sequence). CDR3 sequence: CASSPAGNFYNEQFF. CDR3 in DNA: TGTGCCAGCAGCCCGGCGGGGAACTTCTACAATGAGCAGTTCTTC.

The chain recombines TRBV3-1 (or the pseudogene TRBV3-2) with TRBJ1-2; D not certain. CDR3 size: 13 residues. Germline V gene lookup returns CDR1 LGHDT and CDR2 YNNKEL (reference sequence). V was trimmed by 1 base and J by 6 bases, leaving 9 bases between them. The CDR3 spells CASSQVRVNGYTF. Here the CDR3 DNA reads TGTGCCAGCAGCCAAGTGAGGGTTAATGGCTACACCTTC.

In DNA form, the CDR3 reads TGTGCCACCAGCAGAGATCGGGCCCAGGGGCCTGGCGAGCAGTACTTC. It specifies CATSRDRAQGPGEQYF. The gene calls are TRBV15 and TRBJ2-7, with TRBD1 as a possible D gene (6 bases). Trimming took off 0 bases at V and 6 bases at J, with 18 bases between the two ends. This CDR3 comprises 16 residues. Per the germline V gene, CDR1 is LNHNV and CDR2 is YYDKDF (reference sequence).

In this sample, this clone turned up a few times. The chain joins TRBV7-9 to TRBJ2-2; D is perhaps TRBD2 (5 bases). Per the germline V gene, CDR1 is SEHNR and CDR2 is FQNEAQ (reference sequence). V was shortened by 5 bases and J by 5 bases, with 9 bases between the two germline ends. This CDR3 comprises 13 residues. Written as DNA, the CDR3 is TGTGCCAGCAGCCGGACGGGGACCGGGGAGCTGTTTTTT. It specifies CASSRTGTGELFF.

The chain joins TRBV11-3 to TRBJ1-6, with TRBD1 identical over 10 bases. There are 15 residues in the CDR3. Trimming took 5 bases from V and 7 from J; bases not matched to a gene: 5. Germline assignment: CDR1 SGHNT and CDR2 YENEEA. CDR3 DNA sequence: TGTGCCAGCAGCGGAGGGGACAGGGGAAATTCACCCCTCCACTTT. It is translated as CASSGGDRGNSPLHF.

This chain joins TRBV12-3 or TRBV12-4 and TRBJ1-3; the D is unclear. V was trimmed by 5 bases and J by 3 bases, leaving 5 bases between them. The CDR3 is made up of 12 amino acids. The CDR3 DNA follows: TGTGCCAGCAGTCCCCGTGGAAACACCATATATTTT. It yields the protein CASSPRGNTIYF.

V usage is TRBV27 and J usage is TRBJ1-1, with D hard to call. The germline V gene encodes CDR1 MNHEY and CDR2 SMNVEV (reference sequence). The CDR3 consists of 13 residues. Trimming cost V 3 bases and J 1 base, with 6 bases left between them. The CDR3 region is CASSFPGNTEAFF. The CDR3 DNA sequence: TGTGCCAGCAGTTTCCCGGGGAACACTGAAGCTTTCTTT.

The V call is TRBV2, the J call TRBJ1-6; D is possibly TRBD1 (6 bases). The CDR3 spans 16 residues. Germline loops: CDR1 SNHLY, CDR2 FYNNEI. V lost 6 bases and J lost 7, with 19 bases in between. CDR3 DNA: TGTGCCAGCAGGCTGGGACAAAATTTGGTAAATTCACCCCTCCACTTT. This gives the protein CASRLGQNLVNSPLHF.

J is TRBJ1-1 and V is TRBV10-2; D ambiguous. V gave up 8 bases and J gave up 0 bases, with 22 bases separating them. Germline V gene lookup returns CDR1 WSHSY and CDR2 SAAADI. The CDR3 contains 17 residues. CDR3 DNA sequence: TGCGCCAGCCTAACCCCCACGGGTGGCACTCTGAACACTGAAGCTTTCTTT. This codes for CASLTPTGGTLNTEAFF.

The chain uses TRBV6-6 and TRBJ2-7; D possibly corresponds to TRBD1 (5 bases). Germline V gene sequence: CDR1 MNHNY, CDR2 SVGAGI (reference sequence). The CDR3 covers 16 residues. Trimming shortened V by 4 bases and J by 2 bases, and 18 bases separated the two germline ends. The CDR3 spells CASSSLLGVGTYEQYF. The CDR3 DNA is TGTGCCAGCAGTTCGCTCCTAGGGGTAGGAACCTACGAGCAGTACTTC.

The chain is built from TRBV27 and TRBJ1-4, with D possibly matching TRBD1 (6 bases). The CDR3 totals 17 residues. V was cut by 6 bases and J by 7 bases, with 24 bases left in between. Germline-derived CDR1 and CDR2 are MNHEY and SMNVEV (reference sequence). CDR3 in amino acids: CASSPTPQGPPREKLFF. As DNA, the CDR3 is TGTGCCAGCAGCCCAACTCCTCAGGGGCCCCCGCGTGAAAAACTGTTTTTT.

The V gene is TRBV5-1, the J gene TRBJ1-3, with D possibly being TRBD1 (6 bases). The CDR3 loop spans 15 amino acids. Germline assignment: CDR1 SGHRS and CDR2 YFSETQ. With 3 bases removed from V and 2 bases from J, the gap between germline ends came to 12 bases. CDR3 sequence reads: CASSSVGGPGNTIYF. The CDR3 nucleotides read TGCGCCAGCAGCTCTGTGGGGGGGCCTGGAAACACCATATATTTT.